This TCR beta chain was identified in a study of response to subunit inactivated influenza vaccine. General study points: A suggestion made by the authors is that each seasonal influenza vaccination recruits few new T cells.

About this clonotype: Its antigen is unknown.

MiXCR was run by TCRdb on the RT-PCR reads, yielding one entry per CDR3 protein. The data hold 560,000 or so distinct CDR3 sequences, with 7.5% to 8.5% observed a single time. The CDR3 covers 17 residues. V dropped 5 bases and J dropped 5 bases, with 21 bases sitting between them. Germline V CDR1 and CDR2: SGHTA, FQGNSA. Sequences were derived from PBMCs from blood, sampled approximately 25 months after vaccination. This TCR was recovered from a man between 50 and 75 years old who received an inactivated influenza vaccine. The J gene is TRBJ2-2, the V gene TRBV7-2, with a tentative D call TRBD2 (6 bases). CDR3 protein: CASSLLRGSQDTGELFF. Written as DNA, the CDR3 is TGTGCCAGCAGCCTACTCCGGGGGTCCCAAGATACCGGGGAGCTGTTTTTT.